The TCR beta chain under discussion was sequenced for a study of blood T cell repertoires in COVID-19. About the research overall: From T cells, B-cell-depleted T cells, or PBMCs came the material, which was cDNA or gDNA.

The table lists this clone with a count of one. Methods used by the authors: The assay estimated nucleated cells by amplifying reference gene primers. Method: immunoSEQ multiplex PCR; TCRdb's copy keeps in-frame clones and lacks some. The DNA was the basis for D and trimming; V, J and clone size are from that table. The data hold tens of thousands of clones, with approximately 80% observed a single time. V lost 6 bases and J 1 base, leaving 12 bases between the germline ends. The CDR3 is 15 amino acids. Germline CDR1 reads MNHEY; CDR2 reads SVGAGI. Sequenced material: peripheral blood. The V gene is TRBV6-5, the J gene TRBJ2-2; TRBD1 is a possible D gene (6 bases). This receptor was taken from a woman of 80 years or more with active or convalescent COVID-19. CDR3 coding DNA: TGTGCCAGCAGAACTCAGGGGTTGAACACCGGGGAGCTGTTTTTT. Translating gives CASRTQGLNTGELFF.